The 3 T cell receptor beta chains listed next were all sequenced from one sample in a study of T cell responses to AZD1222 COVID-19 vaccine. The protocol was immunoSEQ multiplex PCR, while the TCRdb copy is restricted to in-frame clones and leaves out a portion. Of some 140,000 clones in the sample, about 91% were seen once. Sequencing used peripheral blood, obtained on day 0 of AZD1222 vaccination. The receptor source for this set is an adult in good health.

The chain carries TRBV5-1 and TRBJ2-7; 9 bases agree with TRBD1. The CDR3 has 15 residues. With V trimmed by 4 bases and J by 2 bases, 7 bases remained unmatched. The V gene's germline CDR1 is SGHRS and CDR2 YFSETQ. CDR3 sequence (DNA): TGCGCCAGCAGCGGGGCCACAGGGGGCCCCTACGAGCAGTACTTC. Translation gives CASSGATGGPYEQYF.

This chain joins TRBV4-2 and TRBJ1-5, with TRBD1 as a possible D gene (6 bases). This CDR3 is 12 amino acids long. CDR1 LGHNA and CDR2 YNFKEQ come from the germline V gene. Trimming stripped 3 bases from V and 9 bases from J, with 9 bases between. The CDR3 is CASSHLQGPQHF. CDR3 DNA: TGTGCCAGCAGCCACCTACAGGGGCCCCAGCATTTT.

This clone showed up just once. The chain joins TRBV6-6 to TRBJ2-2, with unresolved D. The V and J ends lost 0 bases and 5 bases respectively, with 13 bases between them. This CDR3 contains 16 residues. Per germline, CDR1 MNHNY and CDR2 SVGAGI (reference sequence). In DNA form, the CDR3 reads TGTGCCAGCAGTTACTCGACTGGCGGCAGGACCGGGGAGCTGTTTTTT. Residues: CASSYSTGGRTGELFF.